The rows below give T cell receptor beta chains drawn from one sample of a study of blood T cell repertoires in COVID-19. TCRdb's copy holds only in-frame clones and misses some; the assay was immunoSEQ multiplex PCR. The sample lists 80,000 to 100,000 clones, roughly 80% occurring once. The sample taken for sequencing was peripheral blood. Source of these receptors: a man aged 55 to 70 with acute or convalescent COVID-19. CDR3s include the opening cysteine and the closing phenylalanine or tryptophan. A D gene is named only where the DNA matches it firmly. Not every row has a clone size; where given, it reads once, few, many or a size class.

CDR3 protein	CDR3 DNA	D gene	clone size	V gene	J gene
CASSLMPGAATGELFF	TGTGCCAGCAGCTTAATGCCGGGAGCGGCCACCGGGGAGCTGTTTTTT	.	once	TRBV7-3	TRBJ2-2
CASIGRGSRAFF	TGTGCCAGCATTGGGCGGGGAAGTAGGGCTTTCTTT	.	.	TRBV12-3/TRBV12-4	TRBJ1-1
CATSREESRAGRRNQPQHF	TGTGCCACCAGCAGAGAGGAAAGTAGGGCAGGGCGAAGGAATCAGCCCCAGCATTTT	.	once	TRBV15	TRBJ1-5
CASSLDDRVIETQYF	TGTGCCAGCAGCTTAGACGACAGGGTGATAGAGACCCAGTACTTC	TRBD1	.	TRBV7-9	TRBJ2-5
CAISESLLYNEQFF	TGTGCCATCAGTGAGAGTTTACTTTACAATGAGCAGTTCTTC	.	.	TRBV10-3	TRBJ2-1
CASSLPGTSGTDTQYF	TGTGCCAGCAGCTTGCCCGGGACTAGCGGCACAGATACGCAGTATTTT	TRBD2	.	TRBV5-6	TRBJ2-3
CASSADSFYLATNEKLFF	TGTGCCAGTAGTGCCGACAGCTTCTACCTTGCAACTAATGAAAAACTGTTTTTT	.	.	TRBV19	TRBJ1-4
CATSEPTSGRRNEQFF	TGTGCCACCAGTGAACCCACTAGCGGGAGGCGGAATGAGCAGTTCTTC	TRBD2	.	TRBV24-1	TRBJ2-1
CASSLEATSGNYEQYF	TGTGCCAGCAGCTTGGAAGCGACTAGCGGAAATTACGAGCAGTACTTC	TRBD2	.	TRBV5-4	TRBJ2-7
CASSADSRNYEQYF	TGCGCCAGCAGCGCGGACAGCAGAAACTACGAGCAGTACTTC	.	few	TRBV5-1	TRBJ2-7
CASRRTSENTGELFF	TGTGCCAGCCGGAGGACTAGCGAGAACACCGGGGAGCTGTTTTTT	TRBD2	.	TRBV6-5	TRBJ2-2
CASGLRGAFEGYTF	TGCGCCAGCGGTCTTCGGGGTGCGTTCGAGGGCTACACCTTC	.	.	TRBV5-1	TRBJ1-2
CASSQFPGQGSSGANVLTF	TGTGCCAGCAGTCAATTCCCGGGACAGGGGAGTTCTGGGGCCAACGTCCTGACTTTC	TRBD1	.	TRBV6-6	TRBJ2-6
CASSYFPLVYNEQFF	TGTGCCAGCAGTTACTTTCCACTTGTCTACAATGAGCAGTTCTTC	.	.	TRBV6-5	TRBJ2-1
CASSQGEGGWNQPQHF	TGTGCCAGCAGCCAAGGGGAGGGGGGTTGGAATCAGCCCCAGCATTTT	.	.	TRBV3-1/TRBV3-2	TRBJ1-5
CASSYQETQYF	TGTGCCAGCAGTTATCAAGAGACCCAGTACTTC	.	.	TRBV11-2	TRBJ2-5
CASSISSWPPYEKLFF	TGTGCCAGTAGTATAAGTTCCTGGCCCCCCTATGAAAAACTGTTTTTT	.	.	TRBV19	TRBJ1-4
CASSLGQGNSPLHF	TGTGCCAGTAGTTTGGGACAGGGTAATTCACCCCTCCACTTT	TRBD1	.	TRBV19	TRBJ1-6
CASSPPLRATEAFF	TGTGCCAGCTCACCACCGCTCAGGGCCACTGAAGCTTTCTTT	.	.	TRBV18	TRBJ1-1
CASSKVANTEAFF	TGTGCCAGCAGCAAAGTGGCTAACACTGAAGCTTTCTTT	.	many	TRBV9	TRBJ1-1
CASSQIGAYEQYF	TGTGCCAGCAGCCAGATTGGGGCTTACGAGCAGTACTTC	.	.	TRBV3-1/TRBV3-2	TRBJ2-7
CASGRDLPYNEQFF	TGTGCCAGCGGGCGGGATCTCCCCTACAATGAGCAGTTCTTC	.	.	TRBV27	TRBJ2-1
CASSRSRTLNTGELFF	TGTGCCAGCTCACGGTCCCGAACGCTAAACACCGGGGAGCTGTTTTTT	.	.	TRBV18	TRBJ2-2
CASSPQGRTNEKLFF	TGTGCCAGCAGCCCACAGGGGCGGACTAATGAAAAACTGTTTTTT	TRBD1	.	TRBV9	TRBJ1-4
CASSGLGGEQYF	TGTGCCAGCAGCGGTCTCGGTGGCGAGCAGTACTTC	.	.	TRBV9	TRBJ2-7
CASSGVKGGVFGNQPQHF	TGTGCCAGCAGTGGCGTGAAGGGCGGGGTTTTTGGCAATCAGCCCCAGCATTTT	.	.	TRBV2	TRBJ1-5
CASTPHADRNNEQFF	TGTGCCAGCACCCCTCACGCCGACAGGAACAATGAGCAGTTCTTC	.	.	TRBV11-1	TRBJ2-1
CASSRTRNTDTQYF	TGTGCCAGCAGCCGGACACGCAACACAGATACGCAGTATTTT	.	.	TRBV5-8	TRBJ2-3
CASSRDRPDTGELFF	TGCGCCAGCAGCCGGGACAGGCCCGACACCGGGGAGCTGTTTTTT	TRBD1	.	TRBV5-1	TRBJ2-2
CASSHRQVMNTEAFF	TGTGCCAGCAGCCACCGACAGGTGATGAACACTGAAGCTTTCTTT	.	.	TRBV5-4	TRBJ1-1
CASSLRTGVGYTF	TGTGCCAGCAGCCTAAGGACAGGGGTCGGCTACACCTTC	TRBD1	.	TRBV3-1/TRBV3-2	TRBJ1-2
CASSPFGKGQGKNIQYF	TGTGCCAGCTCACCGTTTGGGAAAGGACAGGGCAAGAACATTCAGTACTTC	TRBD1	.	TRBV18	TRBJ2-4
CASSYGGKVTEAFF	TGTGCCAGCAGTTACGGGGGCAAAGTGACTGAAGCTTTCTTT	.	.	TRBV6-5	TRBJ1-1
CASSREQGAGGYTF	TGTGCCAGCAGCCGCGAACAGGGGGCTGGTGGCTACACCTTC	TRBD1	.	TRBV3-1/TRBV3-2	TRBJ1-2
CASSYRGLLTEAFF	TGTGCCAGCAGTTACAGGGGGCTCTTAACTGAAGCTTTCTTT	TRBD1	once	TRBV6-5	TRBJ1-1
CASSRQNNSPLHF	TGTGCCAGCAGCCGACAGAATAATTCACCCCTCCACTTT	.	.	TRBV4-2	TRBJ1-6
CASRRGQGAEEKLFF	TGTGCCAGCAGACGAGGACAGGGGGCCGAAGAAAAACTGTTTTTT	TRBD1	.	TRBV6-5	TRBJ1-4
CASSQGQYSYEQYF	TGCGCCAGCAGCCAAGGACAGTACTCCTACGAGCAGTACTTC	.	.	TRBV4-3	TRBJ2-7
CAWSGDLFGQLWESVSGNTIYF	TGTGCCTGGAGTGGAGACCTTTTCGGACAGCTTTGGGAGAGTGTCTCTGGAAACACCATATATTTT	.	.	TRBV30	TRBJ1-3
CASSSTENPYGYTF	TGTGCCAGCAGCTCTACAGAGAACCCCTATGGCTACACCTTC	.	.	TRBV7-2	TRBJ1-2
CASSDRDRGYNQPQHF	TGTGCCAGTAGCGATCGGGACAGGGGTTATAATCAGCCCCAGCATTTT	TRBD1	.	TRBV19	TRBJ1-5
CSAAHTDTQYF	TGCAGTGCTGCACACACAGATACGCAGTATTTT	.	few	TRBV20-1	TRBJ2-3
CASSLADKNEAFF	TGTGCCAGCAGCTTAGCCGACAAGAATGAAGCTTTCTTT	.	once	TRBV11-1	TRBJ1-1
CASSQGAGRNTEAFF	TGCGCCAGCAGCCAAGGGGCAGGGCGGAACACTGAAGCTTTCTTT	.	.	TRBV4-3	TRBJ1-1
CASSLWRQGASEKLFF	TGTGCCAGCAGTTTATGGCGACAGGGGGCTTCTGAAAAACTGTTTTTT	TRBD1	.	TRBV28	TRBJ1-4
CAITERGSGTVDEQFF	TGTGCCATCACCGAAAGGGGTAGCGGCACTGTGGATGAGCAGTTCTTC	.	.	TRBV10-3	TRBJ2-1
CASSSWNTEAFF	TGTGCCAGCAGCTCTTGGAACACTGAAGCTTTCTTT	.	.	TRBV5-4	TRBJ1-1
CASSPKDYLTLDDF	TGTGCCAGCAGCCCTAAGGACTACTTAACCCTCGATGACTTC	.	.	TRBV7-9	TRBJ2-5
CAWSVGSGVDEQFF	TGTGCCTGGAGTGTAGGGTCGGGGGTCGATGAGCAGTTCTTC	.	.	TRBV30	TRBJ2-1
CRPPGTIGYTF	TGCAGACCACCCGGGACTATCGGCTACACCTTC	.	.	TRBV20-1	TRBJ1-2
CATTGTGNYTQYF	TGTGCCACCACCGGGACAGGGAATTATACGCAGTATTTT	TRBD1	.	TRBV24-1	TRBJ2-3
CASSIGGRAYNEQFF	TGTGCCAGTAGTATTGGCGGGAGGGCCTACAATGAGCAGTTCTTC	TRBD2	.	TRBV19	TRBJ2-1
CASSQDRGNRGQANTGELFF	TGCGCCAGCAGCCAAGATCGGGGGAACAGGGGGCAAGCGAACACCGGGGAGCTGTTTTTT	TRBD1	.	TRBV4-1	TRBJ2-2
CASSLDRAGTEAFF	TGTGCCAGCAGCCTGGACAGGGCTGGCACTGAAGCTTTCTTT	TRBD1	.	TRBV7-9	TRBJ1-1
CASRHRVDYGYTF	TGTGCCAGCAGACACAGGGTTGACTATGGCTACACCTTC	.	.	TRBV6-5	TRBJ1-2